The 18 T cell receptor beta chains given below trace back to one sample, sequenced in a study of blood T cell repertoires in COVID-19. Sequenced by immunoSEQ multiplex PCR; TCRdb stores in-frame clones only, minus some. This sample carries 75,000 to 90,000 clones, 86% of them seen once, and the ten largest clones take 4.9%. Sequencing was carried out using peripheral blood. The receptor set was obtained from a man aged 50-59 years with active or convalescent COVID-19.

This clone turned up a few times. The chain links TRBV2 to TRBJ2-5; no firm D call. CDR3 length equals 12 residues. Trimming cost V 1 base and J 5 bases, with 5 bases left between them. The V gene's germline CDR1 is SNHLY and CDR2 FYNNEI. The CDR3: CASSEGRETQYF. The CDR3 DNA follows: TGTGCCAGCAGTGAAGGTCGGGAGACCCAGTACTTC.

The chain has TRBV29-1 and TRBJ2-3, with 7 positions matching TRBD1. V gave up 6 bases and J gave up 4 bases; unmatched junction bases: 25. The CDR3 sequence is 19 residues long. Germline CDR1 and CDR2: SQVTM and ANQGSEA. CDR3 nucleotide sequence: TGCAGCGTCGCCCCCCGGGACAGTAGCCTGGTAGGTCGGGCAGATACGCAGTATTTT. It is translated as CSVAPRDSSLVGRADTQYF.

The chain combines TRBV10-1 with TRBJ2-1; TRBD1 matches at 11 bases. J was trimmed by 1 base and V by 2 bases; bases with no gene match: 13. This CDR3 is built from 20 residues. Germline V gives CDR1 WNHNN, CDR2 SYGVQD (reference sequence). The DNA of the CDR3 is TGCGCCAGCAGTGAGGCTGTAGGACAGGGGGCAGCCAATTCCTACAATGAGCAGTTCTTC. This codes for CASSEAVGQGAANSYNEQFF.

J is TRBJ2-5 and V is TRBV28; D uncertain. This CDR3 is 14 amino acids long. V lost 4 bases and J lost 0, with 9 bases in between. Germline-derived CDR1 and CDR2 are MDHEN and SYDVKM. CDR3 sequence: CASSSHQDQETQYF. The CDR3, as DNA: TGTGCCAGCAGTTCCCACCAGGACCAAGAGACCCAGTACTTC.

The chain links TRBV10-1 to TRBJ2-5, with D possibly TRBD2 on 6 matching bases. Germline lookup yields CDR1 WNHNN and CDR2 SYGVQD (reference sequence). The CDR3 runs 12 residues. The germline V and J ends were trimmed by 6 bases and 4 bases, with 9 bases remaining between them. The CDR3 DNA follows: TGCGCCAGCAGCCGGGGAGGAGAGACCCAGTACTTC. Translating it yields CASSRGGETQYF.

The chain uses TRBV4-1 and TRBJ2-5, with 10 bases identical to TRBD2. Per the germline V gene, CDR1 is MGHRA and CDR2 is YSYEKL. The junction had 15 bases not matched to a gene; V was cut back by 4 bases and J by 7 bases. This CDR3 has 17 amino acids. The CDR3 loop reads CASSRDPGTSVLGTQYF. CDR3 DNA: TGCGCCAGCAGCCGGGACCCCGGGACTAGCGTCCTCGGGACCCAGTACTTC.

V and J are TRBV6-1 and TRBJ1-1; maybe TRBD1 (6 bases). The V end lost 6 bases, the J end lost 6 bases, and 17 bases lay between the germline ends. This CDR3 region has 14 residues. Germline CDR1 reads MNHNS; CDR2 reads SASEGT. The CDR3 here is CASSWTRDNSEAFF. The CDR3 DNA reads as TGTGCCAGCAGCTGGACCCGGGACAACTCTGAAGCTTTCTTT.

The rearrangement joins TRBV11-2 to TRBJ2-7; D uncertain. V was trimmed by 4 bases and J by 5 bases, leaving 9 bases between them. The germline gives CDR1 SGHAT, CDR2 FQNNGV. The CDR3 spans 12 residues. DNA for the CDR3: TGTGCCAGCAGCTATCCCCCCGACGAGCAGTACTTC. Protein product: CASSYPPDEQYF.

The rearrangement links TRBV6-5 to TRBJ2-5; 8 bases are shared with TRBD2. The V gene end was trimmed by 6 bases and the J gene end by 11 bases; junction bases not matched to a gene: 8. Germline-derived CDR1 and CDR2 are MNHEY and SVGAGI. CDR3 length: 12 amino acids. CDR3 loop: CASSASGTRQYF. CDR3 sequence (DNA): TGTGCCAGCAGCGCCTCCGGGACTAGGCAGTACTTC.

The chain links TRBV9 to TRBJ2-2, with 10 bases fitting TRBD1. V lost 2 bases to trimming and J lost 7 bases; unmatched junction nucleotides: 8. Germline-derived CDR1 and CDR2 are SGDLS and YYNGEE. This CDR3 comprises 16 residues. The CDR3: CASSVDRGPQVGELFF. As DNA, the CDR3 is TGTGCCAGCAGCGTCGACAGGGGGCCACAGGTCGGGGAGCTGTTTTTT.

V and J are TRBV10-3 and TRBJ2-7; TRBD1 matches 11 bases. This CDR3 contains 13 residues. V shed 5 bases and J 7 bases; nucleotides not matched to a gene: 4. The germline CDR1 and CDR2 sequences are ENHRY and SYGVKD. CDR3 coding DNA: TGTGCCATCAGTCCGGGACAGGGGGGGGAGCAGTACTTC. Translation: CAISPGQGGEQYF.

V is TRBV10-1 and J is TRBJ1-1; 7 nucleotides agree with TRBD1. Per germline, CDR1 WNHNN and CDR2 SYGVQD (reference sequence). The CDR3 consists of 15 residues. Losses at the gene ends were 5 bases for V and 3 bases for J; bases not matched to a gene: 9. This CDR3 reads CASSLTTGIYTEAFF. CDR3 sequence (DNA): TGCGCCAGCAGTCTTACGACAGGGATCTACACTGAAGCTTTCTTT.

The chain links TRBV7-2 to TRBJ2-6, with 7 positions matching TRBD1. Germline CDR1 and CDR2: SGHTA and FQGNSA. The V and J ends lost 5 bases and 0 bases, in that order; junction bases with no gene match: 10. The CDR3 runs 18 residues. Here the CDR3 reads CASSRLRGRSSGANVLTF. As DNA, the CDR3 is TGTGCCAGCAGCCGTTTGAGGGGGCGGAGCTCTGGGGCCAACGTCCTGACTTTC.

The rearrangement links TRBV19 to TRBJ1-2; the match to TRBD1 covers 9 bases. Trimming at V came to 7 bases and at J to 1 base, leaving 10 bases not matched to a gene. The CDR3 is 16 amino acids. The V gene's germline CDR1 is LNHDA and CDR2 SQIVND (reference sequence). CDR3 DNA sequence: TGTGCCAGTAAGACCGGGACAGGGAGGAGTAACTATGGCTACACCTTC. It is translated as CASKTGTGRSNYGYTF.

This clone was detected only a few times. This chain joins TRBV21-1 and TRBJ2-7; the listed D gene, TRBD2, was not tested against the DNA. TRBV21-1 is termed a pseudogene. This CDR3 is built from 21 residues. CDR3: CASSKDGTRRTSGSCSYEQYF. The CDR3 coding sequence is TGTGCCAGCAGCAAAGATGGGACACGAAGGACTAGCGGGTCTTGCTCCTACGAGCAGTACTTC.

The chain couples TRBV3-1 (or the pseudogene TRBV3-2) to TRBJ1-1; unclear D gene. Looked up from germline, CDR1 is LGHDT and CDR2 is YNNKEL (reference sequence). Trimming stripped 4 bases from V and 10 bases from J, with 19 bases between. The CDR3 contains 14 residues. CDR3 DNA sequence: TGTGCCAGCAGCCGCGGGGAGACGGCAGACGGAGCTTTCTTT. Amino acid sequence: CASSRGETADGAFF.

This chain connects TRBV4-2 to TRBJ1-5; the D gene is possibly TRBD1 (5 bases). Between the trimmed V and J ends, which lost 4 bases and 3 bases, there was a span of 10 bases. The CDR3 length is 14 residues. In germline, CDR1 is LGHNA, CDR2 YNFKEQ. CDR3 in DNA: TGTGCCAGCAGCCCGGGGACTTACAATCAGCCCCAGCATTTT. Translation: CASSPGTYNQPQHF.

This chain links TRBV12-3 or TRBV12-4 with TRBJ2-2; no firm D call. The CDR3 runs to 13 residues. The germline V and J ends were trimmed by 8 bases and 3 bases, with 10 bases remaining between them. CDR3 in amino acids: CASRIADTGELFF. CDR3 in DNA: TGTGCCAGCCGAATTGCGGACACCGGGGAGCTGTTTTTT.